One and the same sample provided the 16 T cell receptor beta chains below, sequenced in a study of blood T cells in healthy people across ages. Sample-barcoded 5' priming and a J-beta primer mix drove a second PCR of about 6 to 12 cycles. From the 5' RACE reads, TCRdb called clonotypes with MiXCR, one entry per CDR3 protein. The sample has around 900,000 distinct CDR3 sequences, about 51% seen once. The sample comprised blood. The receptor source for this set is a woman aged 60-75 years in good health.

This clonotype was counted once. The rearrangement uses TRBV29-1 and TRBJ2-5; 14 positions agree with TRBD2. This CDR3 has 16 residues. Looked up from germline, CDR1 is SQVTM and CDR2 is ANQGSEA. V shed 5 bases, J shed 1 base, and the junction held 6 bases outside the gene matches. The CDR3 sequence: CSVLTSGGGGQETQYF. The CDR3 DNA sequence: TGCAGCGTTCTGACTAGCGGGGGGGGCGGCCAAGAGACCCAGTACTTC.

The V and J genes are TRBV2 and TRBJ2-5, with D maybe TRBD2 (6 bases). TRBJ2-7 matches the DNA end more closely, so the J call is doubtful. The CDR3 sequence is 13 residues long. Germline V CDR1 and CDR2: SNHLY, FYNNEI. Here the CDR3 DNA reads TGTGCCAGCTCTAGGGAGGTAGGGAACGAGCAGTACTTC. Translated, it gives CASSREVGNEQYF.

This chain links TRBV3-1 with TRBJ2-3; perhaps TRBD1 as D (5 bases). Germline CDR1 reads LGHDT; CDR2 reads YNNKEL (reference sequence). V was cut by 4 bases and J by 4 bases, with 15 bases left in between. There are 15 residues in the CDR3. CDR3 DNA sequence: TGTGCCAGCAGCCGGACCCTTAGACAGTCAGATACGCAGTATTTT. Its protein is CASSRTLRQSDTQYF.

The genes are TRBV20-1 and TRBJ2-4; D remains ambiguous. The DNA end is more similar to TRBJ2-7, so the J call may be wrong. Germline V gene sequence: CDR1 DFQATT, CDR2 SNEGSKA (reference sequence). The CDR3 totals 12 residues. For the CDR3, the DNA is TGCAGTGCCCGTGGACCTAACGGCGAGCAGTACTTC. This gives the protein CSARGPNGEQYF.

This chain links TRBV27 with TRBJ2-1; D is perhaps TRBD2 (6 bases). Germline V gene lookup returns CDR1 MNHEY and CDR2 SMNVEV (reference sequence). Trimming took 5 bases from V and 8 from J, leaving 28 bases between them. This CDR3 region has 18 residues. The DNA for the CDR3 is TGTGCCAGCAGTCTACCGGTTAGCGGAATTACATCAATCTATGAGCAGTTCTTC. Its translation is CASSLPVSGITSIYEQFF.

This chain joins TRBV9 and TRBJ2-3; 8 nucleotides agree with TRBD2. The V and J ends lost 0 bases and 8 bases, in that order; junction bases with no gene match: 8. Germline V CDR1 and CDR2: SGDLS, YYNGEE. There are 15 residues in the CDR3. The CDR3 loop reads CASSVVGGGSVTQYF. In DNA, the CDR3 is TGTGCCAGCAGCGTAGTTGGCGGGGGGAGTGTTACGCAGTATTTT.

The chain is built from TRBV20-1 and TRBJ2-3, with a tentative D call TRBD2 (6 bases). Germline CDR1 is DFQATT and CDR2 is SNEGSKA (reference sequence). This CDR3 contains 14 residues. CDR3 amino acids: CSAWGTSSTDTQYF. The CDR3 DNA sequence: TGCAGCGCCTGGGGGACTTCAAGCACAGATACGCAGTATTTT.

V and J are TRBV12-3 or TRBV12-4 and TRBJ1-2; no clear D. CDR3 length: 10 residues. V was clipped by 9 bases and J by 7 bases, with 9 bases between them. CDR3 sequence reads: CASKGRGYTF. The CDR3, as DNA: TGTGCCAGTAAAGGACGTGGCTACACCTTC.

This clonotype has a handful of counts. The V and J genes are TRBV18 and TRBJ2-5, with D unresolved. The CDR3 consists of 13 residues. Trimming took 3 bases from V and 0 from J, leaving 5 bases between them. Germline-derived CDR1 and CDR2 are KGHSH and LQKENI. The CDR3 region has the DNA TGTGCCAGCTCACCTACCGACCAAGAGACCCAGTACTTC. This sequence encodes CASSPTDQETQYF.

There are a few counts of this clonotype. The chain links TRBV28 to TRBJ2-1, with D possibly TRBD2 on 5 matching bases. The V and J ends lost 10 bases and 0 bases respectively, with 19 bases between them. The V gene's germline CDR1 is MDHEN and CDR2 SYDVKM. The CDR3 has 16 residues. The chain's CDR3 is CATGVPGLSSYNEQFF. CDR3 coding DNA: TGTGCCACCGGGGTTCCGGGCCTTAGCTCCTACAATGAGCAGTTCTTC. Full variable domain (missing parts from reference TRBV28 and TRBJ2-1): DVKVTQSSRYLVKRTGEKVFLECVQDMDHENMFWYRQDPGLGLRLIYFSYDVKMKEKGDIPEGYSVSREKKERFSLILESASTNQTSMYLCATGVPGLSSYNEQFFGPGTRLTVL.

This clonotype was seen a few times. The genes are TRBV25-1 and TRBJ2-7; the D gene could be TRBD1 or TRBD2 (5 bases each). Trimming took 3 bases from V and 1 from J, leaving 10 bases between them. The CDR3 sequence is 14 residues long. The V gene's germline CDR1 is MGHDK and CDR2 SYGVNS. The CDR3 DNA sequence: TGTGCCAGCAGTGACCCTGGGGGTTCCTACGAGCAGTACTTC. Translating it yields CASSDPGGSYEQYF.

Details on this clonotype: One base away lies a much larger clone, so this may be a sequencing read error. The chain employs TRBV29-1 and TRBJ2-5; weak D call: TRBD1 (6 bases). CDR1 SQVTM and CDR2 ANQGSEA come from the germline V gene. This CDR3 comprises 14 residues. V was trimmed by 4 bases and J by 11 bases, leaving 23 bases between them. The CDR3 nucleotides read TGCAGCGTTGGGCTGCTGACAGGTTACAATGGGCAGTACTTC. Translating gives CSVGLLTGYNGQYF.

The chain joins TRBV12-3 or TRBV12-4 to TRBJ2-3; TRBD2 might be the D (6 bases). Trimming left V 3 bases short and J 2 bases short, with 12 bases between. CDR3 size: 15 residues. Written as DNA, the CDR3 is TGTGCCAGCAGTTTTGGGCGGGACCACACAGATACGCAGTATTTT. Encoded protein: CASSFGRDHTDTQYF.

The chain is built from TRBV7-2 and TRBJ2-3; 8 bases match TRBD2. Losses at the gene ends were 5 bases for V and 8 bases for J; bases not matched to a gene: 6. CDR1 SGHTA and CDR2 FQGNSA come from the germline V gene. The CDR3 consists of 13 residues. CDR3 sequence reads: CASSPGTRATQYF. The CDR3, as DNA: TGTGCCAGCAGCCCTGGGACTAGGGCTACGCAGTATTTT.

CDR3 nucleotides: TGTGCCAGCAGCTTCGAATTGGGTGAGCAGTTCTTC. This sequence encodes CASSFELGEQFF. The gene calls are TRBV7-9 and TRBJ2-1; D not certain. The CDR3 spans 12 residues. Germline V lookup: CDR1 SEHNR, CDR2 FQNEAQ (reference sequence). Trimming took off 3 bases at V and 9 bases at J, with 9 bases between the two ends.

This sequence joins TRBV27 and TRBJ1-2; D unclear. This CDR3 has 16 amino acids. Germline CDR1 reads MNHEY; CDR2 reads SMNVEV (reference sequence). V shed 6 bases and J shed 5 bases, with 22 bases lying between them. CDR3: CASRQTTTLQLYGYTF. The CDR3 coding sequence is TGTGCCAGCAGACAGACAACCACCCTACAATTGTATGGCTACACCTTC.